The clone carrying this TCR beta chain was counted at least ten times. No antigen is known for it. The data stem from a study of T cells after yellow fever vaccination. Overall study findings and caveats: Most primary-vaccination clones reappeared after the booster (about 97% CD4, 88% CD8).

TCRdb fed the 5' RACE reads into MiXCR, producing one record per CDR3 protein. In the table there are around 300,000 distinct CDR3 sequences, around 4.5% of which are singletons. The TCR sequence derives from a man between 18 and 35 years old who received the YFV17D yellow fever vaccine. The material sequenced was PBMCs, taken 15 days after the yellow fever booster vaccination.

The CDR3 sequence: CASTPWSPNTGELFF. As DNA, the CDR3 is TGTGCCAGCACTCCCTGGAGTCCGAACACCGGGGAGCTGTTTTTT. The chain employs TRBV6-5 and TRBJ2-2; D is undetermined. CDR1 and CDR2 (germline): MNHEY, SVGAGI. Trimming stripped 7 bases from V and 0 bases from J, with 12 bases between. This CDR3 is 15 amino acids long.